These 9 T cell receptor beta chains came from one sample sequenced in a study of T cell repertoires in cytomegalovirus infection. Via MiXCR, TCRdb re-called the reads, giving one row per CDR3 protein. Among about 180,000 distinct CDR3 sequences listed, around 15% were seen once. Sequencing used PBMCs. All receptors come from a human donor in good health (CMV status not recorded). Some clones in this sample may be carry-over from other donors' samples.

This clonotype appeared a few times. The CDR3: CASSYSAELAGVNTDTQYF. The CDR3 DNA is TGTGCCAGCAGTTACTCGGCCGAACTAGCGGGAGTGAACACAGATACGCAGTATTTT. The chain carries TRBV6-6 and TRBJ2-3; 11 nucleotides line up with TRBD2. The CDR3 is made up of 19 amino acids. CDR1 MNHNY and CDR2 SVGAGI come from the germline V gene (reference sequence). The junction had 10 bases not matched to a gene; V was cut back by 0 bases and J by 2 bases.

This clonotype came up a few times. CDR3 loop: CASRETGGADEQYF. CDR3 DNA: TGTGCCAGTAGGGAGACAGGGGGCGCGGACGAGCAGTACTTC. The gene calls are TRBV19 and TRBJ2-7; the match to TRBD1 covers 10 bases. Trimming at V came to 6 bases and at J to 5 bases, leaving 7 bases not matched to a gene. CDR3 length: 14 residues. The germline CDR1 and CDR2 sequences are LNHDA and SQIVND (reference sequence). The whole variable domain, remainder taken from reference TRBV19 and TRBJ2-7, is DGGITQSPKYLFRKEGQNVTLSCEQNLNHDAMYWYRQDPGQGLRLIYYSQIVNDFQKGDIAEGYSVSREKKESFPLTVTSAQKNPTAFYLCASRETGGADEQYFGPGTRLTVT.

The chain uses TRBV27 and TRBJ1-5; D unclear. V lost 3 bases and J lost 0, with 9 bases in between. Germline V gene lookup returns CDR1 MNHEY and CDR2 SMNVEV (reference sequence). The CDR3 loop spans 15 amino acids. CDR3: CASSFFLGSNQPQHF. In DNA form, the CDR3 reads TGTGCCAGCAGTTTTTTTCTGGGTAGCAATCAGCCCCAGCATTTT.

This sequence joins TRBV29-1 and TRBJ1-3; possibly TRBD1 for D (5 bases). The CDR3 is 16 residues long. Deletions cut 2 bases from V and 4 bases from J, with 18 bases between. Per germline, CDR1 SQVTM and CDR2 ANQGSEA. CDR3 bases: TGCAGCGTTGAAAAGTTTTCTGGGGCAGCGGGAAACACCATATATTTT. This sequence encodes CSVEKFSGAAGNTIYF.

The chain combines TRBV9 with TRBJ2-5; 10 positions match TRBD2. This CDR3 is 15 amino acids long. Germline loops: CDR1 SGDLS, CDR2 YYNGEE. V shed 2 bases and J 4 bases; nucleotides not matched to a gene: 5. CDR3 sequence: CASSVASGSGETQYF. CDR3 DNA: TGTGCCAGCAGCGTCGCTAGCGGGAGTGGAGAGACCCAGTACTTC.

This clonotype has only a few counts. V is TRBV19 and J is TRBJ2-7, with D perhaps TRBD1 (6 bases). In germline, CDR1 is LNHDA, CDR2 SQIVND (reference sequence). Trimming cost V 5 bases and J 7 bases, with 18 bases left between them. The CDR3 extends over 14 amino acids. The CDR3 loop reads CASSFLTGAGEQYF. The DNA for the CDR3 is TGTGCCAGTAGTTTCTTGACAGGTGCGGGTGAGCAGTACTTC.

This clonotype appeared a few times. The rearrangement uses TRBV29-1 and TRBJ1-3; D may be TRBD1 (5 bases). V was clipped by 3 bases and J by 8 bases, with 14 bases between them. Germline lookup yields CDR1 SQVTM and CDR2 ANQGSEA. The CDR3 spans 13 residues. Here the CDR3 DNA reads TGCAGCGTTGACGGGACCTCCGGGGACACCATATATTTT. This encodes CSVDGTSGDTIYF.

There are a few counts of this clonotype. The genes are TRBV19 and TRBJ1-1; weak D call: TRBD1 (5 bases). The CDR3 runs 13 residues. From germline, CDR1 is LNHDA and CDR2 SQIVND (reference sequence). V dropped 5 bases and J dropped 11 bases, with 18 bases sitting between them. As DNA, the CDR3 is TGTGCCAGTAGTCTCCTAATGAGGGGAGAGGCTTTCTTT. Translating it yields CASSLLMRGEAFF.

This chain connects TRBV12-3 or TRBV12-4 to TRBJ2-5; 9 bases line up with TRBD2. V shed 4 bases and J 4 bases; nucleotides not matched to a gene: 10. The CDR3 sequence is 16 residues long. The CDR3 here is CASSSNLAGVRETQYF. CDR3 coding DNA: TGTGCCAGCAGTTCGAACTTAGCGGGGGTGAGAGAGACCCAGTACTTC.